Listed here are 27 T cell receptor beta chains from one sample, sequenced in a study of T cell repertoires in cytomegalovirus infection. TCRdb independently ran MiXCR on the reads; one entry per CDR3 protein. The sample yields over 450,000 distinct CDR3 sequences, 11% seen once. Specimen: PBMCs. The receptors here all came from a human donor in good health (CMV status not recorded). Some clones in this sample may be carry-over from other donors' samples.

The table lists this clonotype with many counts. V and J are TRBV5-5 and TRBJ2-2; TRBD1 aligns across 7 bases. This CDR3 has 17 amino acids. The J segment lost 3 bases and the V segment lost 0 bases, leaving 8 bases of the junction unmatched. Looked up from germline, CDR1 is SGHKS and CDR2 is YYEKEE (reference sequence). CDR3 region: CASSLGPGQQYTGELFF. The CDR3 bases are TGTGCCAGCAGCTTGGGCCCGGGACAGCAGTACACCGGGGAGCTGTTTTTT.

The sample holds a few counts of this clonotype. The chain carries TRBV9 and TRBJ1-3, with 9 bases that match TRBD1. V trimming: 1 base; J trimming: 3 bases; junction bases outside the gene matches: 8. The CDR3 extends over 17 amino acids. CDR1 and CDR2 from the germline V gene are SGDLS and YYNGEE. In DNA form, the CDR3 reads TGTGCCAGCAGCGTAAACGGGGGGGACAGGGATGGAAACACCATATATTTT. Translated, it gives CASSVNGGDRDGNTIYF. The entire variable domain, with the rest obtained from reference TRBV9 and TRBJ1-3, is as follows: DSGVTQTPKHLITATGQRVTLRCSPRSGDLSVYWYQQSLDQGLQFLIQYYNGEERAKGNILERFSAQQFPDLHSELNLSSLELGDSALYFCASSVNGGDRDGNTIYFGEGSWLTVV.

This clonotype has ten or more counts. V is TRBV6-2 or TRBV6-3 and J is TRBJ2-7, with D maybe TRBD2 (6 bases). The CDR3 is 14 amino acids. V was clipped by 5 bases and J by 0 bases, with 11 bases between them. CDR1 and CDR2 (germline): MNHEY, SVGEGT. CDR3 residues: CASSDRESSYEQYF. In DNA, the CDR3 is TGTGCCAGCAGTGACCGGGAGAGCTCCTACGAGCAGTACTTC.

The rearrangement links TRBV2 to TRBJ2-5; 9 nucleotides match TRBD2. The CDR3 is 17 residues long. Germline assignment: CDR1 SNHLY and CDR2 FYNNEI. The ends lost 8 bases at V and 4 bases at J; junction bases unmatched: 17. In nucleotides, the CDR3 is TGTGCCAGCCACCCTCTCGAGGCGGGGGGGCCTGGAGAGACCCAGTACTTC. Amino acid sequence: CASHPLEAGGPGETQYF.

This clonotype has at least ten counts. The chain links TRBV11-2 to TRBJ2-1; D unclear. The V gene lost 6 bases and the J gene lost 7 bases, with 10 bases spanning the gap. This CDR3 region has 12 residues. The V gene's germline CDR1 is SGHAT and CDR2 FQNNGV. CDR3 region: CASRRSSNEQFF. DNA for the CDR3: TGTGCCAGCAGGAGAAGTTCAAATGAGCAGTTCTTC.

As concerns this clonotype: A junction boundary mismatches the germline segment, possibly from a read error. The gene calls are TRBV2 and TRBJ2-1, with D maybe TRBD2 (6 bases). Germline V gene lookup returns CDR1 SNHLY and CDR2 FYNNEI. The CDR3 spans 15 residues. The CDR3: CASRARDLSSNEQFF. CDR3 DNA: TGTGCCAGCAGGGCCCGGGACTTATCCTCCAATGAGCAGTTCTTC.

This clonotype was observed at least ten times. V gene TRBV29-1 combines with J gene TRBJ1-1; D perhaps matches TRBD1 (6 bases). The CDR3 sequence is 13 residues long. V dropped 4 bases and J dropped 1 base, with 10 bases sitting between them. Germline CDR1 SQVTM, CDR2 ANQGSEA. This CDR3 reads CSVGGGGNTEAFF. The CDR3 DNA reads as TGCAGCGTTGGTGGGGGCGGGAACACTGAAGCTTTCTTT.

The table lists this clonotype with many counts. This chain connects TRBV6-5 to TRBJ2-7; D is perhaps TRBD2 (6 bases). Per the germline V gene, CDR1 is MNHEY and CDR2 is SVGAGI. This CDR3 comprises 14 residues. Trimming removed 4 bases at V and 1 base at J, with 11 bases between. The CDR3 sequence is CASSFRGTSYEQYF. The DNA for the CDR3 is TGTGCCAGCAGTTTCCGCGGGACTTCCTACGAGCAGTACTTC.

This clonotype has a count of ten or more. V gene TRBV4-1 combines with J gene TRBJ2-1; 10 bases align to TRBD1. The CDR3 consists of 15 residues. Germline-derived CDR1 and CDR2 are MGHRA and YSYEKL. J lost 4 bases, V lost 4 bases, and 4 bases had no gene match. CDR3 nucleotides: TGCGCCAGCAGCCTCGGGGACAGGGGTTACAATGAGCAGTTCTTC. This translates into CASSLGDRGYNEQFF.

There are many counts of this clonotype. The chain combines TRBV5-4 with TRBJ2-1, with D possibly matching TRBD1 (5 bases). This CDR3 comprises 14 residues. The V gene's germline CDR1 is SGHNT and CDR2 YYREEE (reference sequence). V was clipped by 2 bases and J by 13 bases, with 19 bases between them. CDR3 sequence (DNA): TGTGCCAGCAGCTTTGTAGGACAAAACCCCCTTCAGTTCTTC. Translation: CASSFVGQNPLQFF.

This clonotype has ten or more counts. The V call is TRBV10-3, the J call TRBJ2-7; maybe TRBD2 (6 bases). Trimming took off 11 bases at V and 5 bases at J, with 19 bases between the two ends. Per germline, CDR1 ENHRY and CDR2 SYGVKD. The CDR3 covers 13 residues. CDR3: CAASGLASHEQYF. The CDR3 DNA reads TGTGCCGCCTCTGGGCTAGCGAGCCACGAGCAGTACTTC.

With regard to this clonotype: A much larger clone lies a single base off, so this may be a read error. This chain uses TRBV5-3 with TRBJ2-5, with TRBD2 matching 9 bases. TRBV5-3 is given ORF status, its function remaining uncertain. The CDR3 runs 16 residues. The ends lost 8 bases at V and 6 bases at J; junction bases unmatched: 17. CDR3 in amino acids: CASSTGTSRSGQTQYF. The CDR3 DNA reads as TGTGCCAGCAGTACCGGGACTAGCAGGAGTGGACAGACCCAGTACTTC.

The chain links TRBV5-5 to TRBJ1-3, with D unresolved. The germline gives CDR1 SGHKS, CDR2 YYEKEE (reference sequence). This CDR3 is built from 13 residues. V was pared by 4 bases and J by 4 bases, with 9 bases between. The CDR3 sequence: CASSPWVGNTIYF. The DNA for the CDR3 is TGTGCCAGCAGCCCGTGGGTCGGAAACACCATATATTTT.

This chain links TRBV29-1 with TRBJ2-7; the D is unclear. Germline values: CDR1 SQVTM, CDR2 ANQGSEA. V was clipped by 6 bases and J by 2 bases, with 8 bases between them. The CDR3 is 11 residues long. The CDR3 DNA reads as TGCAGCGTAAGTAGGACCTACGAGCAGTACTTC. Translated, it gives CSVSRTYEQYF.

The CDR3 nucleotides read TGCAGTGTTCCTCCGGGCGGACCTAACTATGGCTACACCTTC. As protein: CSVPPGGPNYGYTF. This rearrangement joins TRBV20-1 to TRBJ1-2; D gene uncertain. V gave up 7 bases and J gave up 0 bases, with 15 bases separating them. The germline CDR1 and CDR2 sequences are DFQATT and SNEGSKA (reference sequence). The CDR3 is 14 amino acids.

The chain is built from TRBV14 and TRBJ1-4, with unresolved D. V lost 0 bases and J lost 5, with 7 bases in between. Germline loops: CDR1 SGHDN, CDR2 FVKESK. The CDR3 has 14 residues. CDR3 nucleotides: TGTGCCAGCAGCCAAGACAGTCTGAATGAAAAACTGTTTTTT. Amino acid sequence: CASSQDSLNEKLFF.

This clonotype has more than one count but fewer than ten. The chain uses TRBV24-1 and TRBJ1-2, with 7 nucleotides matching TRBD1. Germline trimming cut 7 bases from V and 7 bases from J; bases unmatched to any gene: 8. The CDR3 loop spans 13 amino acids. CDR1 is KGHDR, CDR2 SFDVKD, per germline. CDR3 in amino acids: CATSLTGAAGYTF. The DNA of the CDR3 is TGTGCCACCAGCCTCACAGGGGCGGCTGGCTACACCTTC.

This clonotype was picked up many times. The rearrangement links TRBV28 to TRBJ1-5; no definite D call. Germline loops: CDR1 MDHEN, CDR2 SYDVKM. V was cut by 4 bases and J by 5 bases, with 21 bases left in between. CDR3 length equals 17 residues. In nucleotides, the CDR3 is TGTGCCAGCAGTTCTAGCGGACTTTCTAAGCGTGATCAGCCCCAGCATTTT. Translating it yields CASSSSGLSKRDQPQHF.

The chain combines TRBV20-1 with TRBJ2-1; possible D gene TRBD1, 7 bases. CDR3 length: 12 residues. CDR1 is DFQATT, CDR2 SNEGSKA, per germline (reference sequence). The CDR3 here is CRGGRGNDEQFF. DNA of the CDR3: TGCAGGGGAGGCAGGGGGAACGATGAGCAGTTCTTC.

This clonotype has just a few counts. The rearrangement links TRBV20-1 to TRBJ2-7; 8 nucleotides match TRBD2. Germline V gives CDR1 DFQATT, CDR2 SNEGSKA (reference sequence). Trimming at V came to 5 bases and at J to 7 bases, leaving 13 bases not matched to a gene. The CDR3 has 14 residues. The DNA for the CDR3 is TGCAGTGCTCCGAGCAGGAGCGGGAGTAAAGAGCAGTACTTC. Residues: CSAPSRSGSKEQYF.

This clonotype came up many times. The chain couples TRBV7-9 to TRBJ1-5; possible D gene TRBD1, 6 bases. The CDR3 loop spans 14 amino acids. From germline, CDR1 is SEHNR and CDR2 FQNEAQ (reference sequence). V shed 3 bases and J shed 4 bases, with 10 bases lying between them. DNA for the CDR3: TGTGCCAGCAGCTTGGGGGCCCCGAATCAGCCCCAGCATTTT. Its translation is CASSLGAPNQPQHF.

This clonotype was recorded many times. The chain is built from TRBV12-3 or TRBV12-4 and TRBJ1-2; TRBD1 matches at 8 bases. Trimming at V came to 5 bases and at J to 0 bases, leaving 8 bases not matched to a gene. This CDR3 comprises 16 residues. The CDR3 DNA follows: TGTGCCAGCAGTCCCAAAAGACAGGGGCCTAACTATGGCTACACCTTC. It translates to CASSPKRQGPNYGYTF.

This clonotype was seen ten or more times. V gene TRBV7-3 combines with J gene TRBJ2-3; 13 nucleotides align to TRBD2. CDR1 and CDR2 (germline): SGHTA, FQGTGA. The CDR3 has 17 residues. V dropped 5 bases and J dropped 3; count of bases not matched to a gene: 8. CDR3 protein: CASSDWTSGSGTDTQYF. The CDR3 DNA reads as TGTGCCAGCAGCGACTGGACTAGCGGGAGTGGAACAGATACGCAGTATTTT.

This clonotype was found a few times. This chain joins TRBV18 and TRBJ2-2, with D possibly being TRBD1 (5 bases). With 3 bases removed from V and 3 bases from J, the gap between germline ends came to 11 bases. The CDR3 loop spans 15 amino acids. CDR1 and CDR2 (germline): KGHSH, LQKENI. The CDR3 DNA follows: TGTGCCAGCTCACCCTTTTTCAGGGACACCGGGGAGCTGTTTTTT. Its translation: CASSPFFRDTGELFF.

Many counts were recorded for this clonotype. The chain employs TRBV18 and TRBJ2-2, with 7 nucleotides matching TRBD1. There are 15 residues in the CDR3. Germline CDR1 and CDR2: KGHSH and LQKENI. Losses at the gene ends were 2 bases for V and 3 bases for J; bases not matched to a gene: 3. CDR3 amino acids: CASSPRGPDTGELFF. The CDR3 bases are TGTGCCAGCTCACCAAGGGGGCCGGACACCGGGGAGCTGTTTTTT.

Many counts were recorded for this clonotype. The chain links TRBV20-1 to TRBJ1-5; D remains ambiguous. The CDR3 is made up of 12 amino acids. V lost 0 bases and J 4 bases, leaving 4 bases between the germline ends. The germline V gene encodes CDR1 DFQATT and CDR2 SNEGSKA (reference sequence). CDR3 loop: CSARDWNQPQHF. CDR3 nucleotide sequence: TGCAGTGCTAGAGATTGGAATCAGCCCCAGCATTTT.

The table lists this clonotype with many counts. For the CDR3, the DNA is TGCGCCAGCAGCCAAGGAACTAGCGGGCTACACAATGAGCAGTTCTTC. It translates to CASSQGTSGLHNEQFF. The chain employs TRBV4-1 and TRBJ2-1; 9 bases line up with TRBD2. The CDR3 has 16 residues. J lost 5 bases, V lost 1 base, and 6 bases had no gene match. Germline lookup yields CDR1 MGHRA and CDR2 YSYEKL.